The 17 T cell receptor beta chains in this list originate from one sample, sequenced in a study of blood T cell repertoires in COVID-19. TCRdb's table, derived via immunoSEQ multiplex PCR, lists solely in-frame clones and lacks some. The sample includes just under 75,000 clones, roughly 88% of them seen just once. Sequenced sample: peripheral blood. These receptors all come from an elderly man with active or convalescent COVID-19.

The rearrangement uses TRBV6-1 and TRBJ1-5, with D possibly TRBD1 on 6 matching bases. V gave up 1 base and J gave up 7 bases, with 14 bases separating them. The CDR3 has 15 amino acids. CDR1 is MNHNS and CDR2 is SASEGT in the germline V gene. CDR3 sequence: CASSEGDTKFQPQHF. The CDR3 DNA follows: TGTGCCAGCAGTGAAGGGGACACCAAGTTCCAGCCCCAGCATTTT.

In this sample, this clone turned up once. The chain links TRBV28 to TRBJ2-3, with 12 positions matching TRBD2. V lost 5 bases, J lost 4 bases, and 4 bases stayed unmatched. CDR1 and CDR2 (germline): MDHEN, SYDVKM. This CDR3 contains 15 residues. CDR3 amino acids: CASSPLAGGPDTQYF. The CDR3 nucleotides read TGTGCCAGCAGTCCCCTAGCGGGAGGGCCAGATACGCAGTATTTT.

This clone was seen a few times. The DNA for the CDR3 is TGTGCCAGCCTGGCAGACTTCTCTGGAAACACCATATATTTT. It encodes CASLADFSGNTIYF. This sequence joins TRBV2 and TRBJ1-3, with D hard to call. CDR3 length: 14 amino acids. The germline V and J ends were trimmed by 8 bases and 0 bases, with 11 bases remaining between them. Germline V CDR1 and CDR2: SNHLY, FYNNEI.

This chain uses TRBV5-4 with TRBJ2-1; D is unresolved. This CDR3 comprises 14 residues. Trimming pared 5 bases from V and 9 bases from J, leaving 18 bases between. Germline CDR1 and CDR2: SGHNT and YYREEE (reference sequence). CDR3 DNA sequence: TGTGCCAGCAGAACCGGTCAGGTTCAGAGTGAGCAGTTCTTC. Protein sequence: CASRTGQVQSEQFF.

With respect to this clone: Germline is not matched at one junction end, which may reflect a read error. The rearrangement links TRBV3-1 (or the pseudogene TRBV3-2) to TRBJ2-1; the match to TRBD1 covers 8 bases. CDR3 length: 13 residues. Germline values: CDR1 LGHDT, CDR2 YNNKEL (reference sequence). CDR3 in amino acids: CASSKDRGNEQFF. For the CDR3, the DNA is TGTGCCAGCAGCAAAGACAGGGGCAATGAGCAGTTCTTC.

The chain has TRBV19 and TRBJ2-7; 7 positions match TRBD1. The CDR3 contains 15 residues. V was clipped by 0 bases and J by 2 bases; unmatched bases: 4. The germline V gene encodes CDR1 LNHDA and CDR2 SQIVND (reference sequence). The CDR3 bases are TGTGCCAGTAGTATAGAAGGGACAGAAACCTACGAGCAGTACTTC. Its translation: CASSIEGTETYEQYF. Using reference TRBV19 and TRBJ2-7 for the parts outside the CDR3, the full variable domain is DGGITQSPKYLFRKEGQNVTLSCEQNLNHDAMYWYRQDPGQGLRLIYYSQIVNDFQKGDIAEGYSVSREKKESFPLTVTSAQKNPTAFYLCASSIEGTETYEQYFGPGTRLTVT.

V gene TRBV5-1 combines with J gene TRBJ1-4, with a possible D match to TRBD1 (5 bases). Deletions cut 5 bases from V and 6 bases from J, with 14 bases between. Germline V gene data show CDR1 as SGHRS and CDR2 as YFSETQ. The CDR3 has 14 amino acids. In nucleotides, the CDR3 is TGCGCCAGCAGACCCGGCAGGGCGGATGAAAAACTGTTTTTT. As protein: CASRPGRADEKLFF. The whole variable domain, remainder taken from reference TRBV5-1 and TRBJ1-4, is KAGVTQTPRYLIKTRGQQVTLSCSPISGHRSVSWYQQTPGQGLQFLFEYFSETQRNKGNFPGRFSGRQFSNSRSEMNVSTLELGDSALYLCASRPGRADEKLFFGSGTQLSVL.

This clone was seen once. This chain joins TRBV19 and TRBJ2-7; D call uncertain. V was cut by 1 base and J by 4 bases, with 8 bases left in between. This CDR3 contains 13 residues. The germline CDR1 and CDR2 sequences are LNHDA and SQIVND (reference sequence). As DNA, the CDR3 is TGTGCCAGTAGTATAGCTCTCCCTTACGAGCAGTACTTC. Its translation is CASSIALPYEQYF.

This rearrangement joins TRBV5-1 to TRBJ2-7, with 11 nucleotides matching TRBD2. V trimming: 4 bases; J trimming: 7 bases; junction bases outside the gene matches: 10. CDR1 is SGHRS, CDR2 YFSETQ, per germline. CDR3 length equals 15 residues. The CDR3 region has the DNA TGCGCCAGCAGCCCCGCGGGGACTAGCGGCCGGGAGCAGTACTTC. Translating it yields CASSPAGTSGREQYF.

The CDR3 coding sequence is TGTGCCACCAGTAGAGTTCCGGGGGAGCAGTACTTC. Translating gives CATSRVPGEQYF. The chain is built from TRBV5-6 and TRBJ2-7; weak D call: TRBD2 (5 bases). The CDR3 has 12 amino acids. V was pared by 9 bases and J by 7 bases, with 17 bases between. Germline assignment: CDR1 SGHDT and CDR2 YYEEEE. Using reference TRBV5-6 and TRBJ2-7 for the parts outside the CDR3, the full variable domain is DAGVTQSPTHLIKTRGQQVTLRCSPKSGHDTVSWYQQALGQGPQFIFQYYEEEERQRGNFPDRFSGHQFPNYSSELNVNALLLGDSALYLCATSRVPGEQYFGPGTRLTVT.

The J gene is TRBJ1-4, the V gene TRBV30; no clear D. Germline V gene data show CDR1 as GTSNPN and CDR2 as SVGIG (reference sequence). Trimming pared 6 bases from V and 3 bases from J, leaving 14 bases between. The CDR3 contains 14 residues. The DNA of the CDR3 is TGTGCCTGCGACGGGGAGGGAGCTAATGAAAAACTGTTTTTT. Its translation: CACDGEGANEKLFF.

V usage is TRBV11-2 and J usage is TRBJ2-7, with 8 bases lining up with TRBD2. The J segment lost 7 bases and the V segment lost 5 bases, leaving 16 bases of the junction unmatched. The CDR3 sequence is 16 residues long. Germline V lookup: CDR1 SGHAT, CDR2 FQNNGV. For the CDR3, the DNA is TGTGCCAGCAGCCCAATAGCGGGACACCCGTTACGGGAGCAGTACTTC. As protein: CASSPIAGHPLREQYF.

The chain is built from TRBV5-6 and TRBJ1-6, with TRBD1 identical over 9 bases. The CDR3 is made up of 15 amino acids. J lost 4 bases, V lost 6 bases, and 5 bases had no gene match. Germline CDR1 reads SGHDT; CDR2 reads YYEEEE. The CDR3 loop is CASNNGQGYNSPLHF. CDR3 in DNA: TGTGCCAGCAATAATGGACAGGGGTATAATTCACCCCTCCACTTT.

This clone was found once. The V gene is TRBV5-1, the J gene TRBJ1-1; the D is unclear. CDR1 and CDR2 (germline): SGHRS, YFSETQ. This CDR3 region has 14 residues. Trimming left V 4 bases short and J 1 base short, with 11 bases between. CDR3 amino acids: CASSPVVRNTEAFF. In nucleotides, the CDR3 is TGCGCCAGCAGCCCCGTAGTTAGGAACACTGAAGCTTTCTTT.

The V call is TRBV5-6, the J call TRBJ1-2; D call uncertain. Germline assignment: CDR1 SGHDT and CDR2 YYEEEE. The CDR3 runs 15 residues. V was cut by 4 bases and J by 1 base, with 14 bases left in between. This CDR3 is CASSEWALLNYGYTF. The DNA for the CDR3 is TGTGCCAGCAGCGAATGGGCTCTCCTTAACTATGGCTACACCTTC.

The chain combines TRBV28 with TRBJ2-3, with 10 positions matching TRBD2. This CDR3 has 17 residues. Germline CDR1 reads MDHEN; CDR2 reads SYDVKM. J gave up 2 bases and V 5 bases, and 10 bases lay outside the gene matches. For the CDR3, the DNA is TGTGCCAGCAGTCCTATCCTAGCGGGAGAATACACAGATACGCAGTATTTT. It translates to CASSPILAGEYTDTQYF.

V is TRBV6-4 and J is TRBJ2-1, with D possibly TRBD2 on 7 matching bases. V lost 4 bases and J 9 bases, leaving 13 bases between the germline ends. The CDR3 length is 13 residues. The V gene's germline CDR1 is MRHNA and CDR2 SNTAGT. CDR3: CASSADGGLEQFF. The CDR3, as DNA: TGTGCCAGCAGTGCAGACGGGGGGCTTGAGCAGTTCTTC.